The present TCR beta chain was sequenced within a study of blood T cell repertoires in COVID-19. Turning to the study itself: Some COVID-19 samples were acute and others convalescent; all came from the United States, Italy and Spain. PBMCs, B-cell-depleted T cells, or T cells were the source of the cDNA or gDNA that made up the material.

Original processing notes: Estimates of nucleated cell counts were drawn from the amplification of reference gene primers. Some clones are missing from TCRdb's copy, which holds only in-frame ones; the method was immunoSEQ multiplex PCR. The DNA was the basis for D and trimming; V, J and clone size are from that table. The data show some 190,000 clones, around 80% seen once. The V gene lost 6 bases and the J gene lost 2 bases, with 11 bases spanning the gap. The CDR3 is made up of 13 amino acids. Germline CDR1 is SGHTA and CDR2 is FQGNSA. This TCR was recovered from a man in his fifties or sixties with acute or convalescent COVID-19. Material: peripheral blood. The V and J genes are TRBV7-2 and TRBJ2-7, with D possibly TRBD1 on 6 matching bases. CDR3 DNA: TGTGCCAGCAGTAACAGGGTTACCTACGAGCAGTACTTC. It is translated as CASSNRVTYEQYF.